The 27 T cell receptor beta chains presented below share a single source sample, sequenced in a study of OX40 agonist ivuxolimab in advanced cancers. Sequencing was performed with immunoSEQ multiplex PCR; in TCRdb, only in-frame clones are kept and a portion is missing. This sample has 73,000 or so clones; about 86% occur once, and the top ten carry 0.6% to 0.8%. The starting material was CD4+ or CD8+ T cells sorted from blood, obtained in a trial of the OX40 agonist ivuxolimab. These TCRs come from an adult with an advanced solid tumor such as melanoma, head and neck, liver or kidney cancer.

V gene TRBV7-9 combines with J gene TRBJ1-4; tentatively, D is TRBD1 (6 bases). The V gene's germline CDR1 is SEHNR and CDR2 FQNEAQ (reference sequence). The CDR3 consists of 14 residues. The V and J ends lost 5 bases and 5 bases respectively, with 12 bases between them. The CDR3 coding sequence is TGTGCCAGCAGCAGACAGGAACTGAATGAAAAACTGTTTTTT. This gives the protein CASSRQELNEKLFF.

V is TRBV29-1 and J is TRBJ1-2; D remains ambiguous. The germline V and J ends were trimmed by 6 bases and 1 base, with 15 bases remaining between them. Germline lookup yields CDR1 SQVTM and CDR2 ANQGSEA. This CDR3 spans 14 amino acids. The CDR3 nucleotides are TGCAGCGTCCAACCGGGTGGATTTAACTATGGCTACACCTTC. Protein product: CSVQPGGFNYGYTF.

J is TRBJ2-1 and V is TRBV11-2; TRBD2 matches at 10 bases. This CDR3 region has 15 residues. Trimming cost V 5 bases and J 8 bases; bases outside gene matches: 9. CDR1 is SGHAT, CDR2 FQNNGV, per germline. The CDR3 nucleotides read TGTGCCAGCAGCCCCCGGCTAGCGGGAGATGATGAGCAGTTCTTC. Protein product: CASSPRLAGDDEQFF.

The V gene is TRBV5-1, the J gene TRBJ1-5; D is unresolved. The CDR3 totals 17 residues. Germline CDR1 reads SGHRS; CDR2 reads YFSETQ. Trimming cost V 0 bases and J 0 bases, with 13 bases left between them. The CDR3 DNA follows: TGCGCCAGCAGCTTGGAGGCGGCAACTTATAGCAATCAGCCCCAGCATTTT. This encodes CASSLEAATYSNQPQHF.

This clone has more than one count but fewer than ten. This chain links TRBV2 with TRBJ2-1; D unclear. Trimming stripped 3 bases from V and 3 bases from J, with 3 bases between. The length of the CDR3 is 12 residues. Germline V gene data show CDR1 as SNHLY and CDR2 as FYNNEI. This CDR3 reads CASSDHYNEQFF. The CDR3 DNA reads as TGTGCCAGCAGTGACCACTACAATGAGCAGTTCTTC.

The chain carries TRBV6-5 and TRBJ2-7; 9 nucleotides match TRBD1. Germline CDR1 is MNHEY and CDR2 is SVGAGI. V lost 0 bases to trimming and J lost 2 bases; unmatched junction nucleotides: 5. The CDR3 has 16 residues. The CDR3 DNA sequence: TGTGCCAGCAGTTACTCGAGGGGGACAGGGACCTACGAGCAGTACTTC. Translation gives CASSYSRGTGTYEQYF.

The V gene is TRBV7-8, the J gene TRBJ2-5, with 10 bases lining up with TRBD2. V lost 1 base to trimming and J lost 5 bases; unmatched junction nucleotides: 4. Looked up from germline, CDR1 is SGHVS and CDR2 is FQNEAQ. The length of the CDR3 is 15 residues. CDR3 in DNA: TGTGCCAGCAGCTTAGGTGGTAGCGGGGGGGAGACCCAGTACTTC. It encodes CASSLGGSGGETQYF. Supplemented by reference TRBV7-8 and TRBJ2-5, the full variable domain reads GAGVSQSPRYKVAKRGQDVALRCDPISGHVSLFWYQQALGQGPEFLTYFQNEAQLDKSGLPSDRFFAERPEGSVSTLKIQRTQQEDSAVYLCASSLGGSGGETQYFGPGTRLLVL.

The table lists this clone with a count of one. V and J are TRBV19 and TRBJ1-4, with D perhaps matching TRBD1 (5 bases). Germline loops: CDR1 LNHDA, CDR2 SQIVND (reference sequence). Deletions cut 5 bases from V and 10 bases from J, with 20 bases between. The CDR3 totals 15 residues. Written as DNA, the CDR3 is TGTGCCAGTAGTCCGACAGTGCGGCACGGAGCAAAACTGTTTTTT. Its protein is CASSPTVRHGAKLFF.

The chain employs TRBV4-3 and TRBJ2-3; D unresolved. V lost 2 bases to trimming and J lost 0 bases, with 12 bases between them. The CDR3 runs 16 residues. The V gene's germline CDR1 is LGHNA and CDR2 YSLEER. The DNA for the CDR3 is TGCGCCAGCAGCCAACGCTGGGCTTCTAGCACAGATACGCAGTATTTT. This sequence encodes CASSQRWASSTDTQYF.

The V call is TRBV19, the J call TRBJ2-7; a possible D gene is TRBD1 (6 bases). The CDR3 length is 16 residues. The germline gives CDR1 LNHDA, CDR2 SQIVND (reference sequence). Trimming removed 2 bases at V and 2 bases at J, with 16 bases between. CDR3 region: CASSIRSGVTTYEQYF. CDR3 DNA sequence: TGTGCCAGTAGTATAAGGTCAGGGGTAACGACCTACGAGCAGTACTTC.

This chain connects TRBV2 to TRBJ1-5; no definite D call. The V and J ends lost 4 bases and 3 bases respectively, with 7 bases between them. The CDR3 extends over 13 amino acids. Germline loops: CDR1 SNHLY, CDR2 FYNNEI. CDR3 region: CASSVQLNQPQHF. The CDR3 DNA is TGTGCCAGCAGTGTACAGCTCAATCAGCCCCAGCATTTT.

This clone came up once. This chain links TRBV2 with TRBJ1-6; maybe TRBD1 (6 bases). The CDR3 extends over 15 amino acids. The germline V gene has CDR1 SNHLY and CDR2 FYNNEI. V was shortened by 4 bases and J by 1 base, with 8 bases between the two germline ends. For the CDR3, the DNA is TGTGCCAGCAGTGGCGGGACATCCTATAATTCACCCCTCCACTTT. It translates to CASSGGTSYNSPLHF.

The rearrangement joins TRBV2 to TRBJ2-3; 8 bases agree with TRBD2. J lost 6 bases, V lost 3 bases, and 8 bases had no gene match. The germline CDR1 and CDR2 sequences are SNHLY and FYNNEI. The CDR3 covers 15 residues. This CDR3 is CASSELLAEGDTQYF. DNA for the CDR3: TGTGCCAGCAGTGAGTTACTAGCGGAGGGGGATACGCAGTATTTT.

Only one count was recorded for this clone. The chain recombines TRBV7-9 with TRBJ1-1; no reliable D call. The germline V and J ends were trimmed by 5 bases and 3 bases, with 16 bases remaining between them. This CDR3 is built from 15 residues. Germline values: CDR1 SEHNR, CDR2 FQNEAQ (reference sequence). In nucleotides, the CDR3 is TGTGCCAGCAGCCCGACCGGTGGCACCGACACTGAAGCTTTCTTT. The encoded protein is CASSPTGGTDTEAFF.

The chain has TRBV6-5 and TRBJ1-2; D gene unclear. CDR3 length: 14 amino acids. Germline V gives CDR1 MNHEY, CDR2 SVGAGI. Trimming took 3 bases from V and 2 from J, leaving 10 bases between them. The DNA for the CDR3 is TGTGCCAGCAGTTATGGCGGACTAAACTATGGCTACACCTTC. As protein: CASSYGGLNYGYTF.

This clone showed up just once. The chain links TRBV6-1 to TRBJ2-7, with TRBD1 identical over 8 bases. This CDR3 has 15 residues. The V and J ends lost 2 bases and 8 bases, in that order; junction bases with no gene match: 11. Germline assignment: CDR1 MNHNS and CDR2 SASEGT. CDR3 amino acids: CASSENRDRKVQQYF. The DNA for the CDR3 is TGTGCCAGCAGTGAAAACCGGGACAGGAAGGTCCAGCAGTACTTC.

This chain joins TRBV4-1 and TRBJ2-7; no firm D call. Deletions cut 0 bases from V and 0 bases from J, with 18 bases between. Germline V gene sequence: CDR1 MGHRA, CDR2 YSYEKL. The CDR3 loop spans 18 amino acids. The CDR3 protein is CASSQDVGGTVVSYEQYF. The CDR3 coding sequence is TGCGCCAGCAGCCAAGACGTTGGCGGAACCGTGGTCTCCTACGAGCAGTACTTC.

This clone was seen once. The chain carries TRBV13 and TRBJ2-3; perhaps TRBD2 as D (5 bases). This CDR3 has 17 residues. Germline V gives CDR1 PRHDT, CDR2 FYEKMQ (reference sequence). Trimming removed 7 bases at V and 2 bases at J, with 22 bases between. CDR3 DNA sequence: TGTGCCAGCACTCTGAAGACCCAGCGGACCCCCACAGATACGCAGTATTTT. Amino acid sequence: CASTLKTQRTPTDTQYF.

This clone showed up just once. Here the CDR3 DNA reads TGTGCCAGCAGCTTCACGGTTGGGGCCAACGTCCTGACTTTC. This sequence encodes CASSFTVGANVLTF. The chain uses TRBV11-1 and TRBJ2-6; D call uncertain. Per germline, CDR1 SGHAT and CDR2 FQDESV (reference sequence). Trimming took off 3 bases at V and 3 bases at J, with 6 bases between the two ends. This CDR3 contains 14 residues.

CDR3 DNA sequence: TGTGCCAGCAGTTACGGGGGCGCCAAGGGAGGCTACACCTTC. It translates to CASSYGGAKGGYTF. The chain combines TRBV6-5 with TRBJ1-2; a possible D gene is TRBD1 (6 bases). Germline V gene lookup returns CDR1 MNHEY and CDR2 SVGAGI. V dropped 2 bases and J dropped 8 bases, with 15 bases sitting between them. The CDR3 loop spans 14 amino acids.

The chain carries TRBV7-8 and TRBJ2-5, with TRBD2 matching 10 bases. V was clipped by 4 bases and J by 5 bases; unmatched bases: 4. CDR1 and CDR2 (germline): SGHVS, FQNEAQ. This CDR3 region has 14 residues. CDR3 amino acids: CASSSSGRRETQYF. CDR3 DNA: TGTGCCAGCAGCTCTAGCGGGAGAAGGGAGACCCAGTACTTC.

V is TRBV7-9 and J is TRBJ1-2; D ambiguous. CDR3 length: 15 residues. Trimming pared 4 bases from V and 6 bases from J, leaving 18 bases between. Germline assignment: CDR1 SEHNR and CDR2 FQNEAQ (reference sequence). CDR3 bases: TGTGCCAGCAGCTCTGACCTTCGGGGTTATGATGGCTACACCTTC. Translated: CASSSDLRGYDGYTF.

This rearrangement joins TRBV6-1 to TRBJ1-1; no definite D call. Trimming shortened V by 6 bases and J by 0 bases, and 8 bases separated the two germline ends. CDR3 length: 13 residues. CDR1 and CDR2 (germline): MNHNS, SASEGT. The CDR3 region is CASRGSLNTEAFF. CDR3 in DNA: TGTGCCAGCAGGGGCAGCCTGAACACTGAAGCTTTCTTT.

The CDR3 is CAWNGQPGNTIYF. CDR3 nucleotide sequence: TGTGCCTGGAACGGGCAGCCTGGAAACACCATATATTTT. The gene calls are TRBV30 and TRBJ1-3; no definite D call. Trimming took off 4 bases at V and 2 bases at J, with 9 bases between the two ends. CDR1 is GTSNPN and CDR2 is SVGIG in the germline V gene (reference sequence). The CDR3 covers 13 residues.

This sequence joins TRBV30 and TRBJ2-5; D uncertain. Trimming took 5 bases from V and 4 from J, leaving 14 bases between them. From germline, CDR1 is GTSNPN and CDR2 SVGIG (reference sequence). The CDR3 is made up of 13 amino acids. CDR3 nucleotide sequence: TGTGCCTGGTCTCGGACCCTCCGAGAGACCCAGTACTTC. Amino acids: CAWSRTLRETQYF.

The chain joins TRBV7-2 to TRBJ1-2; TRBD1 matches at 9 bases. Germline V gene data show CDR1 as SGHTA and CDR2 as FQGNSA. The length of the CDR3 is 16 residues. Unmatched junction bases numbered 7, after V lost 0 bases and J lost 5 bases. The CDR3 here is CASSLARPGQGYGYTF. The DNA of the CDR3 is TGTGCCAGCAGCTTAGCTAGACCGGGACAGGGTTATGGCTACACCTTC.

This chain links TRBV5-1 with TRBJ2-5, with 8 nucleotides matching TRBD2. Germline assignment: CDR1 SGHRS and CDR2 YFSETQ. This CDR3 is built from 16 residues. Germline trimming cut 1 base from V and 5 bases from J; bases unmatched to any gene: 10. The chain's CDR3 is CASSLTPGGALETQYF. The CDR3, as DNA: TGCGCCAGCAGCTTGACCCCGGGGGGGGCTTTGGAGACCCAGTACTTC.